Listed below are T cell receptor beta chains from one sample, sequenced in a study of T cell repertoires in cytomegalovirus infection. Antigens of these TCRs are unknown. TCRdb passed the reads through MiXCR, listing each CDR3 protein once. In the table there are fewer than 1,000,000 distinct CDR3 sequences, around 31% of which are singletons. The material was cultured CD8+ T cells from PBMCs, obtained from culture after CMV antigen stimulation. The source of these receptors is a human donor in good health (CMV status not recorded). Some clones in this sample may be carry-over from other donors' samples. Each CDR3 is given with its conserved first and last residue. The D gene is left open where the match is weak. Expanded clones are given a class, and other clones once, few, many or no size at all.

j_call	d_call	v_call	clone_size	cdr3_nt	cdr3_aa
TRBJ2-7	.	TRBV5-1	.	TGCGCCAGCAGCTTGGGGGACGGAGTCTACGAGCAGTACTTC	CASSLGDGVYEQYF
TRBJ2-1	TRBD2	TRBV7-9	many	TGTGCCAGCAGCTACCCGACTAGCGGGGGGGAAGTAAATGAGCAGTTCTTC	CASSYPTSGGEVNEQFF
TRBJ2-1	.	TRBV11-2	.	TGTGCCAGCAGCTTACCCTTGGCGGCCTCCTACAATGAGCAGTTCTTC	CASSLPLAASYNEQFF
TRBJ1-1	.	TRBV6-1	.	TGTGCCAGCAGACCCGGGGAGGAGAACACTGAAGCTTTCTTT	CASRPGEENTEAFF
TRBJ1-1	TRBD1	TRBV12-3/TRBV12-4	.	TGTGCCAGCAGACGGATATGGACAGGCCGGAACACTGAAGCTTTCTTT	CASRRIWTGRNTEAFF
TRBJ2-2	.	TRBV4-1	few	TGCGCCAGCAGCCTAGGACCGTCCGAGGTGGAGCTGTTTTTT	CASSLGPSEVELFF
TRBJ1-2	.	TRBV7-8	.	TGTGCCAGCAGCGTTAGGGAGGGCAGCCAGTGGAGTGGCTACACCTTC	CASSVREGSQWSGYTF
TRBJ1-4	.	TRBV12-3/TRBV12-4	.	TGTGCCAGCAGCACCCCAGCGACGGAGGAAAAACTGTTTTTT	CASSTPATEEKLFF
TRBJ1-4	.	TRBV27	.	TGTGCCAGCAGTTTATCTGTCGGTTTTGAAAAACTGTTTTTT	CASSLSVGFEKLFF
TRBJ1-1	.	TRBV12-3/TRBV12-4	many	TGTGCCAGCAGCAAACGGACGAACACTGAAGCTTTCTTT	CASSKRTNTEAFF
TRBJ2-2	TRBD2	TRBV10-3	.	TGTGCCATCCTTCAGGAAGCGGGGGGTATCACCGGGGAGCTGTTTTTT	CAILQEAGGITGELFF
TRBJ2-3	TRBD1	TRBV6-4	few	TGTGCCAGCAGTGACTCGAAGGGGGCCACAGATACGCAGTATTTT	CASSDSKGATDTQYF
TRBJ2-1	TRBD2	TRBV28	few	TGTGCCAGCAGGGGGGTCTCAGGGAGGGCCTATGAGCAGTTCTTC	CASRGVSGRAYEQFF
TRBJ1-2	TRBD1	TRBV5-1	few	TGCGCCAGCAGCTCAGGGGGCGGGGATGGCTACACCTTC	CASSSGGGDGYTF
TRBJ1-2	TRBD1	TRBV9	.	TGTGCCAGCAGCGTTTCCCGGGACAGCAACTATGGCTACACCTTC	CASSVSRDSNYGYTF
TRBJ2-1	.	TRBV11-2	few	TGTGCCAGCAGCTTATCAGGAGGCCCAAGCTCCTACAATGAGCAGTTCTTC	CASSLSGGPSSYNEQFF
TRBJ1-5	.	TRBV24-1	.	TGTGCCACCAGTGATTTGGGCAGGGGCAATCAGCCCCAGCATTTT	CATSDLGRGNQPQHF